These 16 T cell receptor beta chains share one sample of origin, sequenced in a study of CD8 T cells in ankylosing spondylitis. Their cognate antigens are unknown. TCRdb recomputed calls from the 5' RACE reads with MiXCR, one row per CDR3 protein. The sample holds 400,000 to 450,000 distinct CDR3 sequences, 17% seen once. Study findings and constraints: One TCR beta motif, made up of under ten highly homologous variants, appeared characteristic of ankylosing spondylitis blood.

Material for sequencing was blood, either unsorted or a sorted T cell fraction (not recorded which). These receptors originate from a male donor with ankylosing spondylitis.

The J gene is TRBJ2-1, the V gene TRBV20-1; 13 nucleotides align to TRBD2. The CDR3 spans 17 residues. Per germline, CDR1 DFQATT and CDR2 SNEGSKA (reference sequence). V lost 1 base to trimming and J lost 2 bases; unmatched junction nucleotides: 5. DNA of the CDR3: TGCAGTGCTAGAGCTGGGACTAGCGGGGCGACCTACAATGAGCAGTTCTTC. Residues: CSARAGTSGATYNEQFF.

This clonotype was observed a handful of times. The rearrangement links TRBV5-1 to TRBJ2-3; 8 bases fit TRBD1. The CDR3 contains 14 residues. Germline V gene data show CDR1 as SGHRS and CDR2 as YFSETQ. Germline trimming cut 4 bases from V and 2 bases from J; bases unmatched to any gene: 3. The DNA of the CDR3 is TGCGCCAGCAGCATGACAGGGGTCACAGATACGCAGTATTTT. Protein product: CASSMTGVTDTQYF.

J is TRBJ1-6 and V is TRBV6-6; D possibly corresponds to TRBD1 (5 bases). Looked up from germline, CDR1 is MNHNY and CDR2 is SVGAGI (reference sequence). The CDR3 sequence is 12 residues long. V was shortened by 6 bases and J by 7 bases, with 7 bases between the two germline ends. This CDR3 reads CASRGTNSPLHF. Written as DNA, the CDR3 is TGTGCCAGCAGGGGGACGAATTCACCCCTCCACTTT.

This rearrangement joins TRBV5-1 to TRBJ2-1, with 9 bases aligning to TRBD2. Per the germline V gene, CDR1 is SGHRS and CDR2 is YFSETQ. The CDR3 length is 15 residues. V gave up 1 base and J gave up 6 bases; unmatched junction bases: 5. The CDR3 loop is CASSLSLAGSNEQFF. The CDR3, as DNA: TGCGCCAGCAGCTTGTCCCTAGCGGGGTCCAATGAGCAGTTCTTC.

CDR3 sequence reads: CASSLGLASSGELFF. CDR3 nucleotides: TGTGCCAGCAGCCTTGGACTAGCCTCTAGCGGGGAGCTGTTTTTT. The V call is TRBV3-1, the J call TRBJ2-2; 8 positions match TRBD2. V shed 4 bases and J 7 bases; nucleotides not matched to a gene: 8. There are 15 residues in the CDR3. Per germline, CDR1 LGHDT and CDR2 YNNKEL (reference sequence).

This clonotype was picked up a small number of times. The genes are TRBV2 and TRBJ1-2; 8 bases are a match to TRBD1. Germline CDR1 reads SNHLY; CDR2 reads FYNNEI. CDR3 length: 12 residues. The ends lost 7 bases at V and 7 bases at J; junction bases unmatched: 5. The CDR3 here is CASTGQGGGYTF. As DNA, the CDR3 is TGTGCCAGCACCGGACAGGGAGGTGGCTACACCTTC.

The V call is TRBV7-2, the J call TRBJ2-5, with TRBD2 matching over 9 bases. Per the germline V gene, CDR1 is SGHTA and CDR2 is FQGNSA. V lost 2 bases and J lost 4; bases outside the gene matches: 11. This CDR3 spans 17 amino acids. The CDR3 DNA sequence: TGTGCCAGCAGCTTATTGCCAGCGGGGGGCACGGGAGAGACCCAGTACTTC. Translated: CASSLLPAGGTGETQYF. Complete variable domain (other parts from reference TRBV7-2 and TRBJ2-5): GAGVSQSPSNKVTEKGKDVELRCDPISGHTALYWYRQSLGQGLEFLIYFQGNSAPDKSGLPSDRFSAERTGGSVSTLTIQRTQQEDSAVYLCASSLLPAGGTGETQYFGPGTRLLVL.

The chain employs TRBV14 and TRBJ2-1; 11 bases are shared with TRBD2. V was pared by 4 bases and J by 9 bases, with 8 bases of the junction left unmatched. This CDR3 has 15 amino acids. From germline, CDR1 is SGHDN and CDR2 FVKESK. The CDR3, as DNA: TGTGCCAGCAGCCGTGTAGCGGGGGGGCTGTTTGAGCAGTTCTTC. This codes for CASSRVAGGLFEQFF.

This clonotype showed up just a few times. V gene TRBV6-1 combines with J gene TRBJ2-2; D is ambiguous. This CDR3 has 13 amino acids. Trimming pared 6 bases from V and 7 bases from J, leaving 12 bases between. Germline V gene lookup returns CDR1 MNHNS and CDR2 SASEGT. CDR3 coding DNA: TGTGCCAGCAGCTTTTCATCATTCGGGGAGCTGTTTTTT. Its translation is CASSFSSFGELFF.

The genes are TRBV5-5 and TRBJ1-5; D may be TRBD1 (6 bases). The CDR3 loop spans 15 amino acids. Germline assignment: CDR1 SGHKS and CDR2 YYEKEE (reference sequence). V lost 4 bases to trimming and J lost 2 bases, with 13 bases between them. This CDR3 reads CASSGGGVRNQPQHF. The CDR3 nucleotides read TGTGCCAGCAGCGGGGGCGGGGTTCGCAATCAGCCCCAGCATTTT.

This clonotype was recorded a few times. The V and J genes are TRBV20-1 and TRBJ2-3; D ambiguous. This CDR3 has 12 residues. CDR1 is DFQATT and CDR2 is SNEGSKA in the germline V gene (reference sequence). V lost 1 base and J lost 7, with 9 bases in between. The CDR3 DNA follows: TGCAGTGCTAGAGGGCCGGCCAATACGCAGTATTTT. As protein: CSARGPANTQYF.

This clonotype was observed a handful of times. V gene TRBV7-9 combines with J gene TRBJ2-7, with a weak D call TRBD1 (5 bases). CDR1 is SEHNR, CDR2 FQNEAQ, per germline (reference sequence). The CDR3 sequence is 14 residues long. V was pared by 1 base and J by 3 bases, with 10 bases between. The CDR3 nucleotides are TGTGCCAGCAGCTTAGATCCCAGGGTCTACGAGCAGTACTTC. Translated: CASSLDPRVYEQYF.

This clonotype has more than one count but fewer than ten. J is TRBJ1-6 and V is TRBV5-1; D is possibly TRBD1 (5 bases). The CDR3 covers 15 residues. V shed 4 bases and J shed 5 bases, with 13 bases lying between them. Germline-derived CDR1 and CDR2 are SGHRS and YFSETQ. Written as DNA, the CDR3 is TGCGCCAGCAGCACTTCAGGGCAAAATAATTCACCCCTCCACTTT. Translating gives CASSTSGQNNSPLHF. Supplemented by reference TRBV5-1 and TRBJ1-6, the full variable domain reads KAGVTQTPRYLIKTRGQQVTLSCSPISGHRSVSWYQQTPGQGLQFLFEYFSETQRNKGNFPGRFSGRQFSNSRSEMNVSTLELGDSALYLCASSTSGQNNSPLHFGNGTRLTVT.

The chain carries TRBV7-2 and TRBJ2-7, with a weak D call TRBD2 (5 bases). V was cut by 4 bases and J by 4 bases, with 11 bases left in between. Germline V gives CDR1 SGHTA, CDR2 FQGNSA. The CDR3 is 13 amino acids. The CDR3 reads CASSSTTSYEQYF. In DNA form, the CDR3 reads TGTGCCAGCAGCTCCACTACTAGTTACGAGCAGTACTTC.

The chain uses TRBV28 and TRBJ1-2; D is unresolved. The length of the CDR3 is 17 residues. CDR1 and CDR2 from the germline V gene are MDHEN and SYDVKM. The germline V and J ends were trimmed by 6 bases and 3 bases, with 23 bases remaining between them. CDR3 loop: CASSSITGISLHYGYTF. CDR3 nucleotide sequence: TGTGCCAGCAGCTCAATAACCGGGATATCCTTACACTATGGCTACACCTTC.

The chain employs TRBV11-2 and TRBJ2-3, with D tentatively TRBD2 (6 bases). The V end was cut by 4 bases, the J end by 6 bases, with 17 bases between. CDR3 size: 15 residues. Germline CDR1 is SGHAT and CDR2 is FQNNGV. CDR3 DNA: TGTGCCAGCAGCTCTCGGGGGTCCACCCCCGATACGCAGTATTTT. Encoded protein: CASSSRGSTPDTQYF.